A single sample gave rise to the 15 T cell receptor beta chains below, sequenced in a study of blood T cell repertoires in COVID-19 (dated by TCRdb to 2020 to 2022). Library prep was done by the immunoSEQ multiplex PCR assay. TCRdb provides this immuneACCESS table in a form limited to in-frame rearrangements. Some clones are lacking; in checked studies, under half of them reflect an unresolved V gene, and why the rest are absent is not known. This sample holds about 100,000 clones; about 84% were observed only once. The ten most abundant clones make up 9.5% to 15% of the sample. The sequencing input was peripheral blood. These receptors all stem from a human donor in a cohort sampled during active COVID-19.

The V gene is TRBV9, the J gene TRBJ1-1, with 10 nucleotides matching TRBD1. CDR1 is SGDLS and CDR2 is YYNGEE in the germline V gene. The CDR3 sequence is 17 residues long. V trimming: 4 bases; J trimming: 2 bases; junction bases outside the gene matches: 11. The CDR3, as DNA: TGTGCCAGCAGCTTCCACCGGGACAGGGGTCGCAACACTGAAGCTTTCTTT. It codes for CASSFHRDRGRNTEAFF.

The rearrangement uses TRBV19 and TRBJ2-1, with TRBD2 identical over 15 bases. The J segment lost 4 bases and the V segment lost 4 bases, leaving 2 bases of the junction unmatched. This CDR3 has 16 amino acids. Looked up from germline, CDR1 is LNHDA and CDR2 is SQIVND (reference sequence). CDR3 in DNA: TGTGCCAGTAGTAGGACTAGCGGGGGGGCGTACAATGAGCAGTTCTTC. Its translation: CASSRTSGGAYNEQFF.

This chain uses TRBV4-3 with TRBJ2-5; D not resolved. Germline V gene lookup returns CDR1 LGHNA and CDR2 YSLEER. The V and J ends lost 0 bases and 1 base respectively, with 9 bases between them. The length of the CDR3 is 15 residues. The CDR3: CASSQDLRGQETQYF. DNA for the CDR3: TGCGCCAGCAGCCAAGATTTACGCGGCCAAGAGACCCAGTACTTC.

The rearrangement joins TRBV6-5 to TRBJ2-3; TRBD1 agrees at 9 bases. With 8 bases clipped from V and 0 bases from J, the junction kept 6 bases outside the gene matches. From germline, CDR1 is MNHEY and CDR2 SVGAGI. This CDR3 has 15 residues. The CDR3 spells CASHSTGGSTDTQYF. The CDR3 DNA sequence: TGTGCCAGCCACTCGACAGGGGGAAGCACAGATACGCAGTATTTT.

The chain combines TRBV5-1 with TRBJ2-2, with D perhaps TRBD2 (5 bases). Trimming removed 1 base at V and 7 bases at J, with 11 bases between. The CDR3 is 14 amino acids. CDR1 and CDR2 (germline): SGHRS, YFSETQ. For the CDR3, the DNA is TGCGCCAGCAGCTTGAGCGGAAGGGACGGGGAGCTGTTTTTT. Protein: CASSLSGRDGELFF.

The rearrangement joins TRBV5-1 to TRBJ2-1, with D possibly TRBD2 on 7 matching bases. Trimming shortened V by 2 bases and J by 2 bases, and 14 bases separated the two germline ends. The CDR3 extends over 16 amino acids. Germline CDR1 and CDR2: SGHRS and YFSETQ. CDR3 region: CASSLRGGGTYNEQFF. The CDR3 DNA sequence: TGCGCCAGCAGCTTACGAGGGGGGGGCACCTACAATGAGCAGTTCTTC.

This clone has more than one count but fewer than ten. The rearrangement uses TRBV7-9 and TRBJ1-4, with a possible D match to TRBD1 (5 bases). With 4 bases removed from V and 3 bases from J, the gap between germline ends came to 12 bases. Germline V gene data show CDR1 as SEHNR and CDR2 as FQNEAQ (reference sequence). The CDR3 covers 15 residues. The CDR3 spells CASSSPGNPNEKLFF. CDR3 bases: TGTGCCAGCAGCTCCCCAGGGAACCCTAATGAAAAACTGTTTTTT.

The V gene is TRBV3-1 (or the pseudogene TRBV3-2), the J gene TRBJ2-3; D possibly corresponds to TRBD2 (6 bases). The CDR3 is 12 amino acids. Germline CDR1 and CDR2: LGHDT and YNNKEL (reference sequence). V lost 8 bases and J lost 4, with 10 bases in between. The CDR3: CASRGSADTQYF. The CDR3 region has the DNA TGTGCCAGCCGGGGGAGCGCAGATACGCAGTATTTT.

This chain uses TRBV2 with TRBJ2-1, with 7 bases lining up with TRBD2. Germline values: CDR1 SNHLY, CDR2 FYNNEI. Trimming at V came to 2 bases and at J to 5 bases, leaving 6 bases not matched to a gene. The CDR3 sequence is 15 residues long. In nucleotides, the CDR3 is TGTGCCAGCAGTGAAAGCGGGATGTCTAACAATGAGCAGTTCTTC. It translates to CASSESGMSNNEQFF.

V usage is TRBV18 and J usage is TRBJ1-5; D is ambiguous. CDR3 size: 16 residues. With 8 bases removed from V and 0 bases from J, the gap between germline ends came to 17 bases. Germline CDR1 reads KGHSH; CDR2 reads LQKENI. The CDR3 region has the DNA TGTGCCAGCGCCCTGGGCAGCCCCTATAGCAATCAGCCCCAGCATTTT. Encoded protein: CASALGSPYSNQPQHF.

The gene calls are TRBV3-1 (or the pseudogene TRBV3-2) and TRBJ2-7, with 10 bases lining up with TRBD1. The CDR3 is made up of 16 amino acids. V lost 3 bases, J lost 7 bases, and 12 bases stayed unmatched. CDR1 is LGHDT and CDR2 is YNNKEL in the germline V gene (reference sequence). Written as DNA, the CDR3 is TGTGCCAGCAGCCATTTCCGGGACAGGGGAGTTCGGGAGCAGTACTTC. Protein sequence: CASSHFRDRGVREQYF.

V gene TRBV6-6 combines with J gene TRBJ2-7, with 11 bases identical to TRBD1. Germline V lookup: CDR1 MNHNY, CDR2 SVGAGI (reference sequence). The CDR3 extends over 17 amino acids. Trimming at V came to 5 bases and at J to 2 bases, leaving 11 bases not matched to a gene. The CDR3: CASSRGQGASPPYEQYF. The CDR3 nucleotides are TGTGCCAGCAGTCGCGGACAGGGGGCAAGTCCGCCCTACGAGCAGTACTTC.

The chain couples TRBV7-6 to TRBJ2-5; TRBD2 matches at 8 bases. This CDR3 is built from 16 residues. Trimming removed 6 bases from V and 0 bases from J; junction bases left unmatched: 9. Germline V gives CDR1 SGHVS, CDR2 FNYEAQ. The CDR3 sequence: CASRGWIAGNQETQYF. The DNA for the CDR3 is TGTGCCAGCAGGGGTTGGATAGCGGGGAACCAAGAGACCCAGTACTTC.

V usage is TRBV27 and J usage is TRBJ2-7; 7 positions agree with TRBD2. V lost 6 bases and J lost 5; bases outside the gene matches: 10. This CDR3 comprises 14 residues. Germline loops: CDR1 MNHEY, CDR2 SMNVEV (reference sequence). This chain's CDR3 is CASRSGGGMNEQYF. The DNA for the CDR3 is TGTGCCAGCAGGTCGGGAGGTGGGATGAACGAGCAGTACTTC.

The chain employs TRBV5-4 and TRBJ1-4; D is unresolved. The CDR3 is 15 residues long. Trimming pared 0 bases from V and 7 bases from J, leaving 13 bases between. CDR1 SGHNT and CDR2 YYREEE come from the germline V gene (reference sequence). As DNA, the CDR3 is TGTGCCAGCAGCTTGGACACGGGAAGAGGTGAAAAACTGTTTTTT. As protein: CASSLDTGRGEKLFF.